A selection of T cell receptor beta chains follows, all from one sample in a study of patients and donors after allogeneic stem cell transplantation. TCRdb recomputed calls from the RT-PCR reads with MiXCR, one row per CDR3 protein. Among some 150,000 distinct CDR3 sequences listed, about two fifths were seen once. Sequences were obtained from blood, either unsorted or a sorted T cell fraction (not recorded which). These receptors were collected from a human donor who was either an allogeneic HSCT recipient or a stem cell or donor lymphocyte infusion donor (not recorded which). It is not recorded whose cells these are; they may come from a transplant donor. Both conserved end residues are part of each CDR3. Each record gives: clone size, J gene, V gene, D gene, CDR3 DNA, CDR3 protein. The D gene is left open where the match is weak. The size entry is marked missing in some rows and otherwise reads once, few, many or a size class.

NA TRBJ1-2 TRBV4-3 NA TGCGCCAGCAGCCAGGCTGACCCGAGGGTGAAAGGCTACACCTTC CASSQADPRVKGYTF
NA TRBJ2-5 TRBV12-3/TRBV12-4 NA TGTGCCAGCAGTTTCGGACGGCTAGAGACCCAGTACTTC CASSFGRLETQYF
NA TRBJ2-7 TRBV19 TRBD1 TGTGCCAGTAGCCCGCCGGGACAGGGGGCCTACGAGCAGTACTTC CASSPPGQGAYEQYF
few TRBJ1-3 TRBV6-6 NA TGTGCCAGCAGCTCCGACGGAGGAAGCTCTGGAAACACCATATATTTT CASSSDGGSSGNTIYF
few TRBJ1-2 TRBV5-6 NA TGTGCCAGCAGCAGACAGCTCTATGGCTACACCTTC CASSRQLYGYTF
NA TRBJ1-5 TRBV12-3/TRBV12-4 NA TGTGCCAGCAGTCCCGGTACAGGGTATCAGCCCCAGCATTTT CASSPGTGYQPQHF
few TRBJ2-1 TRBV7-2 NA TGTGCCAGCAGCTTAGGAGTTGCTGAGCAGTTCTTC CASSLGVAEQFF
NA TRBJ2-4 TRBV29-1 NA TGCAGCGTTGCCCGGGAGCAAAACATTCAGTACTTC CSVAREQNIQYF
NA TRBJ1-2 TRBV12-3/TRBV12-4 NA TGTGCCAGCAGTTTAAAGGGACCCTATGGCTACACCTTC CASSLKGPYGYTF
NA TRBJ2-3 TRBV13 NA TGTGCCAGCAGCTCGTGGGAGCGGCCGTTCACAGATACGCAGTATTTT CASSSWERPFTDTQYF
few TRBJ1-4 TRBV11-2 TRBD1 TGTGCCAGCAGCTTCACGACAGGGGGAGGATTCCGAAATGAAAAACTGTTTTTT CASSFTTGGGFRNEKLFF
NA TRBJ2-2 TRBV4-2 NA TGTGCCAGCAGCCACGTTGGAGGGCCCGACACCGGGGAGCTGTTTTTT CASSHVGGPDTGELFF
once TRBJ2-3 TRBV5-1 NA TGCGCCAGCAGCTTGGAGGTGTTGAACACAGATACGCAGTATTTT CASSLEVLNTDTQYF